This TCR beta chain stems from a study of T cells in Graves' hyperthyroidism and ophthalmopathy. Overall study: Peripheral blood was acquired at first diagnosis, ahead of any therapy whatsoever.

This clonotype has more than one count but fewer than ten. What it recognizes is unknown. Germline V gives CDR1 MNHEY, CDR2 SVGAGI. Trimming removed 4 bases at V and 3 bases at J, with 9 bases between. This CDR3 is built from 14 residues. The TCR beta CDR3 regions underwent amplification using RNA transcripts as the source. The HTBI primer set served for first-round RT-PCR of the TCR CDR3. Via MiXCR, TCRdb re-called the multiplex PCR reads, giving one row per CDR3 protein. The table has about 680,000 distinct CDR3 sequences, about 35% seen once. In making diagnoses, clinical symptoms, serum thyroxine and TRAb, thyroid ultrasound and orbital computed tomography were all used. Notes on the study in general: Ophthalmopathy was told apart from stable hyperthyroidism by a 13 V-J model.

The chain recombines TRBV6-5 with TRBJ1-4, with D possibly matching TRBD1 (6 bases). Sample: blood. The source is a middle-aged woman with Graves' hyperthyroidism. Here the CDR3 DNA reads TGTGCCAGCAGTTTACAGGGACCTAATGAAAAACTGTTTTTT. This gives the protein CASSLQGPNEKLFF.